The 10 T cell receptor beta chains below were found in one sample sequenced in a study of blood T cell repertoires in COVID-19. Sequencing was performed with immunoSEQ multiplex PCR; in TCRdb, only in-frame clones are kept and a portion is missing. This table has 200,000 to 250,000 clones, around 90% appearing once. The sample was peripheral blood. The source of these receptors is a man younger than 40 with COVID-19, enrolled during active disease.

The chain links TRBV11-3 to TRBJ2-5; TRBD1 agrees at 7 bases. The J segment lost 5 bases and the V segment lost 1 base, leaving 13 bases of the junction unmatched. CDR3 length: 17 residues. CDR1 and CDR2 (germline): SGHNT, YENEEA. The CDR3 loop is CASSLGGRQGRMETQYF. CDR3 DNA sequence: TGTGCCAGCAGCTTAGGGGGCCGACAGGGTAGGATGGAGACCCAGTACTTC.

The chain carries TRBV10-1 and TRBJ2-1, with TRBD2 identical over 7 bases. CDR3 length: 16 residues. V trimming: 6 bases; J trimming: 5 bases; junction bases outside the gene matches: 13. Per germline, CDR1 WNHNN and CDR2 SYGVQD (reference sequence). The CDR3 coding sequence is TGCGCCAGCAGGCTAAAGGGAGGGCGGGACCACAATGAGCAGTTCTTC. The encoded protein is CASRLKGGRDHNEQFF.

The chain joins TRBV12-2 to TRBJ2-7; the D call in the table, TRBD1, was not verified against the DNA. TRBV12-2 is a known pseudogene. There are 14 residues in the CDR3. The CDR3 DNA follows: TGTGCAAGTCGCTTAGAAAGCCAGGGTTACGAGCAGTACTTC. It yields the protein CASRLESQGYEQYF.

The chain has TRBV4-1 and TRBJ2-7; 9 nucleotides match TRBD1. CDR1 MGHRA and CDR2 YSYEKL come from the germline V gene. V dropped 4 bases and J dropped 1; count of bases not matched to a gene: 8. The CDR3 length is 16 residues. The chain's CDR3 is CASSPGTGRSSYEQYF. The CDR3 nucleotides are TGCGCCAGCAGCCCCGGGACAGGGCGTTCATCCTACGAGCAGTACTTC.

The gene calls are TRBV10-3 and TRBJ1-1, with D maybe TRBD1 (5 bases). The V and J ends lost 6 bases and 7 bases respectively, with 15 bases between them. This CDR3 is built from 13 residues. CDR1 is ENHRY and CDR2 is SYGVKD in the germline V gene. This CDR3 reads CAIRATGGGEAFF. CDR3 sequence (DNA): TGTGCCATCAGAGCCACTGGGGGAGGTGAAGCTTTCTTT.

The rearrangement uses TRBV5-4 and TRBJ2-5; 9 positions match TRBD2. The CDR3 is 16 residues long. Germline trimming cut 0 bases from V and 4 bases from J; bases unmatched to any gene: 7. Germline V gene data show CDR1 as SGHNT and CDR2 as YYREEE (reference sequence). The CDR3 DNA sequence: TGTGCCAGCAGCTTGGTGCGGGGGGGAGGTGGAGAGACCCAGTACTTC. Amino acid sequence: CASSLVRGGGGETQYF.

This clone was counted between two and nine times. The chain uses TRBV4-1 and TRBJ2-2; a possible D gene is TRBD2 (5 bases). The V gene's germline CDR1 is MGHRA and CDR2 YSYEKL. The V and J ends lost 5 bases and 7 bases respectively, with 17 bases between them. The CDR3 is 15 residues long. The CDR3 region has the DNA TGCGCCAGCAGCAACGGACTCACCGGGGACGGGGAGCTGTTTTTT. This codes for CASSNGLTGDGELFF.

This chain links TRBV4-1 with TRBJ2-7, with 11 bases that match TRBD1. V lost 1 base, J lost 5 bases, and 7 bases stayed unmatched. This CDR3 has 16 residues. Looked up from germline, CDR1 is MGHRA and CDR2 is YSYEKL. CDR3 DNA sequence: TGCGCCAGCAGCCAAGTCGGGACAGGGGGTATAAACGAGCAGTACTTC. This translates into CASSQVGTGGINEQYF.

V gene TRBV7-9 combines with J gene TRBJ1-4; D unclear. Germline loops: CDR1 SEHNR, CDR2 FQNEAQ (reference sequence). The CDR3 loop spans 15 amino acids. With 5 bases removed from V and 7 bases from J, the gap between germline ends came to 17 bases. CDR3 DNA: TGTGCCAGCAGCCAAGAGGGTGTGGGTGTTGAAAAACTGTTTTTT. It codes for CASSQEGVGVEKLFF.

This rearrangement joins TRBV7-3 to TRBJ1-1, with a tentative D call TRBD1 (6 bases). The V end lost 3 bases, the J end lost 4 bases, and 9 bases lay between the germline ends. Per germline, CDR1 SGHTA and CDR2 FQGTGA. The CDR3 totals 13 residues. The CDR3, as DNA: TGTGCCAGCAGCTTGGGGGCGCCCACTGAAGCTTTCTTT. Translation gives CASSLGAPTEAFF. Supplemented by reference TRBV7-3 and TRBJ1-1, the full variable domain reads GAGVSQTPSNKVTEKGKYVELRCDPISGHTALYWYRQSLGQGPEFLIYFQGTGAADDSGLPNDRFFAVRPEGSVSTLKIQRTERGDSAVYLCASSLGAPTEAFFGQGTRLTVV.